The source of this T cell receptor (beta chain) is a study of metastatic and nonmetastatic thyroid tumors. The study, taken as a whole, reports: Reports indicated that malignant thyroid tumors showed significantly higher TCR beta diversity than benign nodules did, in blood and tumor.

TCRdb ran MiXCR on the PCR reads. The sample carries around 8,200 clones, about 30% recorded once. None of the patients had undergone any treatment ahead of thyroid surgery. Comments on this clone: The antigen is not known.

The V gene end was trimmed by 3 bases and the J gene end by 2 bases; junction bases not matched to a gene: 12. Germline CDR1 is MDHEN and CDR2 is SYDVKM. CDR3 length: 18 amino acids. The genes are TRBV28 and TRBJ2-2; 7 bases map to TRBD2. The TCR comes from a male donor with papillary thyroid cancer or a benign thyroid nodule (not recorded which). Some clones in this sample may be carry-over from other donors' samples. The sequenced sample consisted of tumor tissue. CDR3 in amino acids: CASSFLRAGRSNTGELFF. The DNA of the CDR3 is TGTGCCAGCAGTTTTTTAAGAGCGGGGCGGAGTAACACCGGGGAGCTGTTTTTT.